The source of this T cell receptor beta chain is a study of T cell repertoires in cytomegalovirus infection. Study outcomes and limitations: HLA-C-restricted CMV-specific TCR beta clonotypes prevailed in the ex vivo response.

TCRdb ran MiXCR on the reads and lists one entry per CDR3 protein. The table includes about 150,000 distinct CDR3 sequences, roughly a quarter detected once. Worth noting for this clonotype: Its matching antigen is unknown.

The CDR3 has 15 amino acids. V lost 1 base and J 4 bases, leaving 13 bases between the germline ends. CDR1 and CDR2 from the germline V gene are SGHVS and FQNEAQ. The chain combines TRBV7-8 with TRBJ1-2; perhaps TRBD1 as D (5 bases). This receptor was identified in a human donor in good health (CMV status not recorded). Some clones in this sample may be carry-over from other donors' samples. Specimen: PBMCs. The CDR3 is CASSLEVRDTYGYTF. The CDR3 bases are TGTGCCAGCAGCTTAGAGGTCAGGGATACCTATGGCTACACCTTC.